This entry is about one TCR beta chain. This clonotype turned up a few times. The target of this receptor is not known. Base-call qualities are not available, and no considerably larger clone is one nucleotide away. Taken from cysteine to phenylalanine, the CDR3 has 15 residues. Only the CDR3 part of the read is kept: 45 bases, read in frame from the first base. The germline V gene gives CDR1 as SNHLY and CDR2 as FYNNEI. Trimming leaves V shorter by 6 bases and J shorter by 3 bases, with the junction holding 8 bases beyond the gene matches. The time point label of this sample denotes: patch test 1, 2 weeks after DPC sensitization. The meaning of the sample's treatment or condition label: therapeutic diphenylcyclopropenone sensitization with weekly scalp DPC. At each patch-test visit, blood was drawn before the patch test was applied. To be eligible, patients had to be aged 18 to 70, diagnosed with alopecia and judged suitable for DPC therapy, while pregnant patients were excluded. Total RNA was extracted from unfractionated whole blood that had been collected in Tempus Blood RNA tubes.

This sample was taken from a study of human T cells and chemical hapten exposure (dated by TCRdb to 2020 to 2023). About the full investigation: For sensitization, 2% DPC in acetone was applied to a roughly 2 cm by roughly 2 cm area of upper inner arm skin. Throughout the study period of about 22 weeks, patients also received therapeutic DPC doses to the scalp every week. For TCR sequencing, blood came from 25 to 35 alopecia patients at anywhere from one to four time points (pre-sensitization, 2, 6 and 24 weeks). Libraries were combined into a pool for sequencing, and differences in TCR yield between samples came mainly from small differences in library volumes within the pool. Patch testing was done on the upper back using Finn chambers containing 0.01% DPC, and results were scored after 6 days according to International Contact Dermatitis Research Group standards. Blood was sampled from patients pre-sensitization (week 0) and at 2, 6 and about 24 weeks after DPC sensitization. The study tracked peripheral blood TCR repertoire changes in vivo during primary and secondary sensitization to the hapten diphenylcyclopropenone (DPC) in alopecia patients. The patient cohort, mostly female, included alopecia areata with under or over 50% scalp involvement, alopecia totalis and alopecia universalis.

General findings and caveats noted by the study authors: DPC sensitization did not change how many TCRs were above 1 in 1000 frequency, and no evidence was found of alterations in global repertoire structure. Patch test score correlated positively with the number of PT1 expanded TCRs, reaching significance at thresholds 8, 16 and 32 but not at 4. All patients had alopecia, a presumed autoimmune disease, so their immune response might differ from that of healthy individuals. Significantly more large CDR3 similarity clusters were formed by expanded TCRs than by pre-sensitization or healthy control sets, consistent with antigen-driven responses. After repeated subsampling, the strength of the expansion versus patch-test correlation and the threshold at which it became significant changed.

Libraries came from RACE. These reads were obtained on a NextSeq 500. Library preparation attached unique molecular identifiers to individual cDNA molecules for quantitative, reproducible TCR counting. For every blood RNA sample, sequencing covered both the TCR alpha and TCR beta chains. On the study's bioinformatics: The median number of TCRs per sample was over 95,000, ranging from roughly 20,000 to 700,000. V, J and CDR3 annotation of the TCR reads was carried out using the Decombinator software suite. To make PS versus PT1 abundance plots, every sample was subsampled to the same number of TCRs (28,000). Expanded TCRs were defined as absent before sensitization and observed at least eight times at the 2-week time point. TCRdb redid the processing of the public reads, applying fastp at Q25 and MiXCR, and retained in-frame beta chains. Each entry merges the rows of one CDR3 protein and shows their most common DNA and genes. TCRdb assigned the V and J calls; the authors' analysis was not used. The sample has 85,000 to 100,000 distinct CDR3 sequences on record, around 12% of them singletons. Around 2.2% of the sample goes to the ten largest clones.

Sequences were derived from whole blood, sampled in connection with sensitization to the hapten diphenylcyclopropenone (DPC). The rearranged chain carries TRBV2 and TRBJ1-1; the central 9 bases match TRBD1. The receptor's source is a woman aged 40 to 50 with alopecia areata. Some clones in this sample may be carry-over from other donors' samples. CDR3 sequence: CASSRTGGRDTEAFF. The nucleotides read TGTGCCAGCAGCCGAACAGGGGGCAGGGACACTGAAGCTTTCTTT.